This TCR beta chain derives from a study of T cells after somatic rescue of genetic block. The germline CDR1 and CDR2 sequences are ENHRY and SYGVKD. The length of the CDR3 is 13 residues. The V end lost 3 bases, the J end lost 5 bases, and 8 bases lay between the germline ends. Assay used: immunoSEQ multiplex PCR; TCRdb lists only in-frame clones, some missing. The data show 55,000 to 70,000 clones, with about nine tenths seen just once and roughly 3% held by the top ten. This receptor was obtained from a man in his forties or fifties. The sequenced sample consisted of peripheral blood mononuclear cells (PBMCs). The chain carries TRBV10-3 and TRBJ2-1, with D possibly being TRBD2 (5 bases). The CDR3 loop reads CAISDSRDNEQFF. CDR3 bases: TGTGCCATCAGTGATTCGAGGGACAATGAGCAGTTCTTC.